What follows describes a single T cell receptor beta chain. This CDR3 has 15 residues. Germline CDR1 and CDR2: LNHNV and YYDKDF (reference sequence). Trimming removed 8 bases at V and 0 bases at J, with 14 bases between. The data originate from a study of molecular identifiers for immune sequencing clone quantification. TCRdb used MiXCR to reprocess the PCR reads, holding one entry per CDR3 protein. The sample lists around 470,000 distinct CDR3 sequences; around 23% were seen once. The source is a human donor in good health. Some libraries in this study had Jurkat cell RNA spiked in. This rearrangement joins TRBV15 to TRBJ1-5; the D gene is possibly TRBD1 (5 bases). Material for sequencing was naive CD8+ T cells from blood, with Jurkat cell RNA spiked in. The sample's subset: FACS-sorted CD8+CD4-CCR7+CD45RA+ naive T cells. CDR3 amino acids: CATRRGVDSNQPQHF. Here the CDR3 DNA reads TGTGCCACCCGTCGGGGCGTTGATAGCAATCAGCCCCAGCATTTT.